Given below is one T cell receptor beta chain in context. Its antigen remains unidentified. The data are from a study of cytomegalovirus exposure and HLA in healthy donors. Vbeta (60) and Jbeta (13) primers were used in the PCR. This table comes from immunoSEQ multiplex PCR, and its TCRdb copy is limited to in-frame clones, with some not included. The repertoire table contains approximately 140,000 clones. Regarding the study as a whole: The authors later linked a missense DCLRE1C variant to TCR beta V- and J-gene trimming. Upon later analysis, TCR association rates were observed to vary by HLA locus, being highest for DRB1 and lowest for HLA-C. The authors later found most CMV-associated TCR beta chains appeared HLA-restricted.

Donors sampled were nominally healthy, though unrecorded immune exposures were likely. Germline V gives CDR1 MNHNY, CDR2 SVGAGI (reference sequence). V was clipped by 0 bases and J by 8 bases, with 10 bases between them. The CDR3 consists of 14 residues. The sample consisted of PBMCs. The TCR was taken from a man aged 35 to 55 in good health and CMV-seronegative. V usage is TRBV6-6 and J usage is TRBJ2-2, with no clear D. The CDR3 DNA sequence: TGTGCCAGCAGTTACTCAACCGCGTCGGGGGAGCTGTTTTTT. Translation: CASSYSTASGELFF.